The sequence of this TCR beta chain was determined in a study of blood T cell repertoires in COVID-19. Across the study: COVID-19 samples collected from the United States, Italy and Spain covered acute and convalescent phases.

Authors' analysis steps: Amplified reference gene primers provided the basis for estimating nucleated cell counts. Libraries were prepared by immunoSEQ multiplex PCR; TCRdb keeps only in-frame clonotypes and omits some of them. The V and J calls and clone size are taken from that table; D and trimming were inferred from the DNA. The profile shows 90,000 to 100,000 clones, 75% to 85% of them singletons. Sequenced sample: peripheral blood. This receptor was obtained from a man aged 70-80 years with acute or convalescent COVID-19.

CDR3 sequence (DNA): TGTGCCAGCAGCTTGGGGGCTGGACAGAGCTCCTACGAGCAGTACTTC. Translating gives CASSLGAGQSSYEQYF. The chain has TRBV5-4 and TRBJ2-7, with D maybe TRBD1 (6 bases). Germline loops: CDR1 SGHNT, CDR2 YYREEE (reference sequence). The CDR3 is made up of 16 amino acids. V lost 0 bases and J 0 bases, leaving 13 bases between the germline ends.